This is a list of T cell receptor beta chains from one sample in a study of T cell changes during pregnancy in multiple sclerosis. Profiled with immunoSEQ multiplex PCR; TCRdb holds only in-frame clones, not every one. The sample holds roughly 46,000 clones, nearly 95% seen once. This specimen was peripheral blood, taken in the third trimester of pregnancy. These receptors originate from a female donor with multiple sclerosis, enrolled in a pregnancy study. CDR3s include the opening cysteine and the closing phenylalanine or tryptophan. Some rows mark clone size as missing; the rest say once, few, many or name a class of expanded clone.

15,TRBJ2-7,once,TRBV7-2,CASSLELAGGYEQYF
15,TRBJ2-1,NA,TRBV5-4,CASSSRLASYNEQFF
14,TRBJ2-1,NA,TRBV25-1,CASKSRRGDNEQFF
17,TRBJ2-6,NA,TRBV7-8,CASSSSRPVPGANVLTF
14,TRBJ1-1,few,TRBV7-9,CASSPGQGRTEAFF
15,TRBJ1-1,NA,TRBV28,CASTTRQGPNTEAFF
13,TRBJ1-5,NA,TRBV27,CASSSNSNQPQHF
14,TRBJ2-5,NA,TRBV5-1,CASSLWPGGETQYF
14,TRBJ2-7,NA,TRBV7-2,CASSYGRGSYEQYF
15,TRBJ2-1,NA,TRBV18,CASSIAGGKNNEQFF
14,TRBJ2-2,NA,TRBV29-1,CSVEEGREDGELFF
16,TRBJ1-3,NA,TRBV9,CASSVSPGASGNTIYF
15,TRBJ2-3,NA,TRBV30,CACRWAGRDPDTQYF
13,TRBJ2-5,NA,TRBV28,CASSRQGAETQYF
16,TRBJ2-2,NA,TRBV4-2,CASSQEASGSPGELFF
15,TRBJ2-7,NA,TRBV5-8,CASSWGTGLGNEQYF
14,TRBJ1-1,NA,TRBV28,CASSPGALNTEAFF
14,TRBJ1-5,NA,TRBV2,CASEGAGYNQPQHF
17,TRBJ1-5,once,TRBV4-1,CASSRSPDRAGYQPQHF
13,TRBJ2-3,NA,TRBV5-1,CASSLEREDTQYF
15,TRBJ2-7,NA,TRBV5-4,CASSRRTSGRYEQYF
14,TRBJ1-1,NA,TRBV2,CASSAQTANTEAFF
16,TRBJ1-5,NA,TRBV10-3,CAISEGRLDSNQPQHF
13,TRBJ1-5,NA,TRBV7-9,CASSPYSNQPQHF
14,TRBJ2-1,NA,TRBV6-4,CASKEREGRDEQFF
17,TRBJ2-5,NA,TRBV11-3,CASSLGLAGGGEETQYF
14,TRBJ2-5,NA,TRBV21-1,CAIPGLAEQETQYF
15,TRBJ2-4,NA,TRBV7-7,CASRPGGGSKNIQYF
16,TRBJ2-3,NA,TRBV6-1,CASSEYGGRASDTQYF
15,TRBJ2-6,NA,TRBV19,CASSMGVSGANVLTF
19,TRBJ2-7,few,TRBV5-8,CASSSEWKDESLQPYEQYF
14,TRBJ2-7,NA,TRBV5-1,CASSGGTGAYEQYF
15,TRBJ2-2,once,TRBV28,CASSLGGAPTGELFF
16,TRBJ2-3,NA,TRBV5-5,CASSLGQGASTDTQYF
13,TRBJ1-1,NA,TRBV7-9,CASSLTQGPEAFF
14,TRBJ2-3,NA,TRBV19,CASSIDPSTDTQYF
13,TRBJ1-5,NA,TRBV7-9,CASSLQGNQPQHF
16,TRBJ1-2,NA,TRBV28,CASRPPPGQGNYGYTF
17,TRBJ1-2,NA,TRBV9,CASSGGGGTGLNYGYTF
16,TRBJ2-1,NA,TRBV28,CASSSTGGAKGNEQFF
15,TRBJ1-2,NA,TRBV19,CASTPRGQQERGYTF
16,TRBJ1-4,NA,TRBV7-9,CASSLVSGTANEKLFF
14,TRBJ1-4,NA,TRBV28,CASSTLGRREKLFF
16,TRBJ1-4,NA,TRBV7-9,CASSSYVLATNEKLFF
16,TRBJ1-1,NA,TRBV4-3,CASSQDGRFLNTEAFF
14,TRBJ2-1,NA,TRBV29-1,CSVDTSFGYNEQFF
13,TRBJ1-5,NA,TRBV6-5,CASSYRANQPQHF
16,TRBJ1-4,NA,TRBV19,CASSKGQGTTNEKLFF
14,TRBJ2-7,NA,TRBV5-1,CASSARDRAYEQYF
16,TRBJ2-1,NA,TRBV5-5,CASSFRDRAPYNEQFF
16,TRBJ2-1,NA,TRBV15,CATSRDGTYTYNEQFF
15,TRBJ2-7,NA,TRBV28,CASRLALAPSYEQYF
13,TRBJ2-3,NA,TRBV25-1,CASSRLAGDTQYF